This TCR beta chain was sequenced during a study of T cell responses to AZD1222 COVID-19 vaccine. Here immunoSEQ multiplex PCR was the method, and the copy in TCRdb shows in-frame clones only, minus some. Of 150,000 to 200,000 clones listed, 85% to 95% were seen once; the top ten hold 1.1% to 1.5%. The source material was peripheral blood, sampled on day 0 of AZD1222 vaccination. This clonotype was obtained from an adult in good health.

CDR3 coding DNA: TGTGCCAGCAGCCAACTACCGACACGGAATAACTATGGCTACACCTTC. Encoded protein: CASSQLPTRNNYGYTF. V gene TRBV4-2 combines with J gene TRBJ1-2; no definite D call. V was clipped by 2 bases and J by 1 base, with 14 bases between them. Per the germline V gene, CDR1 is LGHNA and CDR2 is YNFKEQ. This CDR3 comprises 16 residues.